The T cell receptor (beta chain) under discussion was sequenced for a study of T and B cells in COVID-19 patients. Across the whole study: Peripheral blood came from COVID-19 patients with active infection or after recovery. Most recovered patients had mild to moderate COVID-19 treated as outpatients.

From blood, roughly 220-550 ng of genomic DNA served as TRB template. TRB rearrangements were amplified by multiplex PCR with BIOMED2 TRB-A/B primers. TCRdb redid the calling of the multiplex PCR reads with MiXCR, one entry per CDR3 protein. The table records some 11,000 distinct CDR3 sequences, approximately 35% of them present only once. General observations from the study: Symptomatic-phase blood samples from mildly ill patients and early samples from severe cases were scarce. At recovery TRB diversity and richness exceeded healthy donors, after highly clonal active COVID-19 repertoires.

On this clonotype: The target antigen is unknown.

Germline loops: CDR1 MNHEY, CDR2 SVGAGI. The CDR3 is 11 residues long. V was trimmed by 6 bases and J by 6 bases, leaving 9 bases between them. The chain combines TRBV6-5 with TRBJ2-7; maybe TRBD1 (6 bases). The receptor was derived from a human donor with active COVID-19. The sample taken for sequencing was blood. Written as DNA, the CDR3 is TGTGCCAGCAGCTGGGACATCGAGCAGTACTTC. The encoded protein is CASSWDIEQYF.